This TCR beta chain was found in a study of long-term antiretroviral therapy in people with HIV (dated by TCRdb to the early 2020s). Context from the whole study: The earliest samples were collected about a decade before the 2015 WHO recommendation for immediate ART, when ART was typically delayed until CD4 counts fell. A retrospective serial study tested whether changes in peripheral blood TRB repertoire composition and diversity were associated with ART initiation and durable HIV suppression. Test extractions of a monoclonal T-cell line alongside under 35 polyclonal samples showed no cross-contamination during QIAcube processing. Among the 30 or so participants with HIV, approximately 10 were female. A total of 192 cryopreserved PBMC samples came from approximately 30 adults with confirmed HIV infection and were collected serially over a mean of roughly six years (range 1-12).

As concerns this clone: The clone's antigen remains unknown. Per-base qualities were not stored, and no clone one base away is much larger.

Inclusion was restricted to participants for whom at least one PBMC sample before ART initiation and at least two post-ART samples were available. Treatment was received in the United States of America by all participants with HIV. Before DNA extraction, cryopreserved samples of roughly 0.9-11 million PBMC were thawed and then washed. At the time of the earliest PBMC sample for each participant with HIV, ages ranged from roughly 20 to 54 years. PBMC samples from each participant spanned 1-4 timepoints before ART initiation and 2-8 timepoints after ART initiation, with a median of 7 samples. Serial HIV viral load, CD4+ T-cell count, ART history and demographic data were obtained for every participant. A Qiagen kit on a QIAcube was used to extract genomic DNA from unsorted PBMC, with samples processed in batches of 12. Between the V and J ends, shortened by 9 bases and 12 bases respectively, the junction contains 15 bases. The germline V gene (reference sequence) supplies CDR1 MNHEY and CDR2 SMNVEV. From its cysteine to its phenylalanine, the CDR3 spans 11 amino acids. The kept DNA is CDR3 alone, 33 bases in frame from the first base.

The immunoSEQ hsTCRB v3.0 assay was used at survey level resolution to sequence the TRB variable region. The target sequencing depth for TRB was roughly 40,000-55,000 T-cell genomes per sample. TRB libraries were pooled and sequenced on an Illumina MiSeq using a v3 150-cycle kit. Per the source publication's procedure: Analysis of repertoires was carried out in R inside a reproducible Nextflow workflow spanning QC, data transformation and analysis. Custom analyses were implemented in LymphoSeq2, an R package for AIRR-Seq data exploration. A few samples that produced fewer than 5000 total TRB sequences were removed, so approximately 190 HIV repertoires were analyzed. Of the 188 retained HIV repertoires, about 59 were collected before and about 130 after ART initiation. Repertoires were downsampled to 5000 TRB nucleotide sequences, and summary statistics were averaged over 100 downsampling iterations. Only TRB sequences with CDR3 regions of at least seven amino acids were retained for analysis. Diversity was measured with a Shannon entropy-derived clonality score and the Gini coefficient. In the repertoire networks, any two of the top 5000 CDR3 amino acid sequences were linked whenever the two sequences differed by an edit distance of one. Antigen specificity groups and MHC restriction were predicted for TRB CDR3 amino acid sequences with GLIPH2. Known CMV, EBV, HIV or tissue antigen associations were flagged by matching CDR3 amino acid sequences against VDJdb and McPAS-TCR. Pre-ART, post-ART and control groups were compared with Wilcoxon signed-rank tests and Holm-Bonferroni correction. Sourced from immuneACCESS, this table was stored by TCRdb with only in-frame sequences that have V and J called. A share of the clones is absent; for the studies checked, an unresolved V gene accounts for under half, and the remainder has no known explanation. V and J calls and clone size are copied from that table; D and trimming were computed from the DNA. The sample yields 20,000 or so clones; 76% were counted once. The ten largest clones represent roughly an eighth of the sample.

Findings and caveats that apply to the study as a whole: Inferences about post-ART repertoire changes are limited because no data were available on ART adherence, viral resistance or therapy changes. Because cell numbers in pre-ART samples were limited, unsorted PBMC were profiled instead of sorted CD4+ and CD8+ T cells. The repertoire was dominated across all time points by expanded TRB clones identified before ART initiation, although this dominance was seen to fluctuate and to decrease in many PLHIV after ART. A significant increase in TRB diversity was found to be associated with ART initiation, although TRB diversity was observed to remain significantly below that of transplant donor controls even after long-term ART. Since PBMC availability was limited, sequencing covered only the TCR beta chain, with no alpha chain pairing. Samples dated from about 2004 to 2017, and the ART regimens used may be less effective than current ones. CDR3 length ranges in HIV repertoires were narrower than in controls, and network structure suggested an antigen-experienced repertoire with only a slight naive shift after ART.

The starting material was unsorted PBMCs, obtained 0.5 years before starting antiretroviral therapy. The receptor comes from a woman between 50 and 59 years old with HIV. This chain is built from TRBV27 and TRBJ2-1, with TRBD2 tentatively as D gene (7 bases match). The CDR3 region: CASGGALGQFF. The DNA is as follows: TGTGCCAGTGGGGGGGCCTTAGGGCAGTTCTTC.